This TCR beta chain appears in the sequencing data of a study of T cell repertoires in cytomegalovirus infection. Looking at the study overall: From public TCR beta signatures came an indication of both CMV infection and matching HLA type.

CDR1 and CDR2 from the germline V gene are SGHAT and FQNNGV. The CDR3 extends over 15 amino acids. V lost 2 bases and J lost 8, with 15 bases in between. This clonotype has more than one count but fewer than ten. The antigen is not known. MiXCR, applied by TCRdb to the reads, yields one record per CDR3 protein. The sample lists some 560,000 distinct CDR3 sequences, 40% occurring once. Material: cultured PBMCs, obtained from culture after CMV antigen stimulation. This sequence originates from a human donor in good health (CMV status not recorded). Some clones in this sample may be carry-over from other donors' samples. This chain connects TRBV11-2 to TRBJ1-4, with D hard to call. The CDR3 bases are TGTGCCAGCAGCTTAACCGCGGGGATACGGGAAAAACTGTTTTTT. Translation: CASSLTAGIREKLFF.